The present T cell receptor (beta chain) was sequenced within a study of shared clonotypes between healthy human individuals. TCRdb's table, derived via immunoSEQ multiplex PCR, lists solely in-frame clones and lacks some. The profile shows 450,000 to 700,000 clones, 95% to 96% of them singletons. Naive CD8 cells, CD45RO-negative and positively selected for CCR7, excluded terminally differentiated effector memory CD45RA+ cells. The donors were all Caucasian adults (living in Nashville, Tennessee). Findings and caveats of the study: Generally, naive subsets came out with larger estimated richness than memory subsets.

About this clone: Its antigen is still unknown.

Germline V gene sequence: CDR1 SGHVS, CDR2 FNYEAQ. CDR3 length: 21 amino acids. V was trimmed by 0 bases and J by 2 bases, leaving 23 bases between them. Specimen: naive CD8+ T cells sorted from blood. The V and J genes are TRBV7-6 and TRBJ2-6; perhaps TRBD1 as D (6 bases). This receptor was obtained from a woman under 40 in good health. CDR3 region: CASSLAPFLSGAQAGANVLTF. DNA of the CDR3: TGTGCCAGCAGCTTAGCGCCTTTTCTTTCAGGGGCCCAAGCTGGGGCCAACGTCCTGACTTTC.